What follows are 10 T cell receptor beta chains derived from one specimen sequenced in a study of blood T cell repertoires in COVID-19. Assay: immunoSEQ multiplex PCR; the TCRdb copy retains only in-frame clones and omits some. The sample includes 40,000 or so clones, around 85% of them seen just once. Sequenced input: peripheral blood. All receptors derive from a man in his forties or fifties with active COVID-19.

This clone was found a few times. V usage is TRBV21-1 and J usage is TRBJ1-6; TRBD1 is taken as the D call from the table, unchecked against the DNA. TRBV21-1 is a pseudogene segment. This CDR3 contains 21 residues. CDR3 sequence reads: CASSKERRRGQGRWYNSPLHF. DNA of the CDR3: TGTGCCAGCAGCAAAGAACGGAGAAGGGGACAGGGGAGGTGGTATAATTCACCCCTCCACTTT.

This clone was observed once. The genes are TRBV4-1 and TRBJ2-7; tentatively, D is TRBD2 (5 bases). CDR3 length equals 13 residues. Germline CDR1 and CDR2: MGHRA and YSYEKL. V was cut by 1 base and J by 1 base, with 5 bases left in between. The CDR3 DNA reads TGCGCCAGCAGCCAAGCGGGGTCCTACGAGCAGTACTTC. Amino acids: CASSQAGSYEQYF.

CDR3 protein: CAAGGSSGNQPQHF. In DNA, the CDR3 is TGTGCCGCAGGAGGATCTTCGGGCAATCAGCCCCAGCATTTT. The chain couples TRBV19 to TRBJ1-5; D not resolved. CDR3 length equals 14 residues. The V gene's germline CDR1 is LNHDA and CDR2 SQIVND (reference sequence). The ends were cut back, 11 bases at V and 2 bases at J, with 16 bases in the middle.

This clone was counted a single time. The CDR3 DNA is TGTGCCAGCAGCTGGTTTGGGGGGACTGAAGCTTTCTTT. Its translation: CASSWFGGTEAFF. The genes are TRBV11-2 and TRBJ1-1, with TRBD1 as a possible D gene (5 bases). The CDR3 spans 13 residues. Trimming removed 4 bases at V and 5 bases at J, with 11 bases between. In germline, CDR1 is SGHAT, CDR2 FQNNGV.

The chain links TRBV6-1 to TRBJ2-5; D is ambiguous. The V gene lost 3 bases and the J gene lost 1 base, with 6 bases spanning the gap. This CDR3 has 13 residues. Germline V CDR1 and CDR2: MNHNS, SASEGT. The CDR3 sequence: CASSDAAQETQYF. CDR3 DNA sequence: TGTGCCAGCAGTGATGCGGCCCAAGAGACCCAGTACTTC.

This chain joins TRBV7-8 and TRBJ2-1, with TRBD2 matching over 9 bases. The length of the CDR3 is 16 residues. V was pared by 3 bases and J by 8 bases, with 11 bases of the junction left unmatched. The V gene's germline CDR1 is SGHVS and CDR2 FQNEAQ. The CDR3 spells CASSFPRREGGDEQFF. Here the CDR3 DNA reads TGTGCCAGCAGCTTTCCTCGGCGGGAGGGAGGGGATGAGCAGTTCTTC. The whole variable domain, filled in from reference TRBV7-8 and TRBJ2-1, reads GAGVSQSPRYKVAKRGQDVALRCDPISGHVSLFWYQQALGQGPEFLTYFQNEAQLDKSGLPSDRFFAERPEGSVSTLKIQRTQQEDSAVYLCASSFPRREGGDEQFFGPGTRLTVL.

The chain uses TRBV2 and TRBJ2-4; 9 bases are shared with TRBD1. Germline assignment: CDR1 SNHLY and CDR2 FYNNEI. The CDR3 covers 12 residues. The CDR3 DNA follows: TGTGACTCCGGGACAGGGAGAAACATTCAGTACTTC. It encodes CDSGTGRNIQYF.

This chain's CDR3 is CASSMEPNYGYTF. In nucleotides, the CDR3 is TGTGCCAGCAGTATGGAGCCTAACTATGGCTACACCTTC. The V call is TRBV6-2 or TRBV6-3, the J call TRBJ1-2; no clear D. CDR3 length equals 13 residues. The germline V gene encodes CDR1 MNHEY and CDR2 SVGEGT. Trimming pared 5 bases from V and 0 bases from J, leaving 7 bases between.

The V and J genes are TRBV5-3 and TRBJ2-1, with 10 bases that match TRBD2. TRBV5-3 is placed among ORFs of uncertain function. This CDR3 has 20 amino acids. The V segment lost 0 bases and the J segment 0 bases; nucleotides outside the gene matches: 12. CDR3 region: CARSLVPIRAGGGSYNEQFF. CDR3 in DNA: TGTGCCAGAAGCTTGGTGCCTATCCGAGCGGGAGGGGGCTCCTACAATGAGCAGTTCTTC.

The rearrangement joins TRBV2 to TRBJ1-1; a weak D match, TRBD1 (5 bases). Germline V lookup: CDR1 SNHLY, CDR2 FYNNEI. The CDR3 sequence is 16 residues long. V was clipped by 8 bases and J by 2 bases, with 21 bases between them. DNA of the CDR3: TGTGCCAGCCCCAAGGAGAGTAGGGGCTTAAACACTGAAGCTTTCTTT. This gives the protein CASPKESRGLNTEAFF.